A selection of T cell receptor beta chains follows, all from one sample in a study of shared clonotypes between healthy human individuals. Clones were read by immunoSEQ multiplex PCR, and TCRdb kept only the in-frame ones, dropping some. The table records some 2.1 million clones, roughly 95% of them present only once. The sequenced sample consisted of naive CD8+ T cells from PBMCs. The source is a man between 18 and 35 years old in good health. Some clones in this sample may be carry-over from other donors' samples. CDR3s leave out the opening cysteine and the closing phenylalanine or tryptophan. Expanded clones get a size class; other rows say once, few or many, or leave the size out.

abundance: once
v_gene: TRBV7-9
j_gene: TRBJ2-2
CDR3aa: ASSDLGRTGGTGELF

abundance: NA
v_gene: TRBV13
j_gene: TRBJ1-1
CDR3aa: ASSSKRQGETEAF

abundance: once
v_gene: TRBV7-8
j_gene: TRBJ2-1
CDR3aa: ASSFPTSGRHEQF

abundance: NA
v_gene: TRBV10-3
j_gene: TRBJ2-3
CDR3aa: AIRDRDTDTQY

abundance: NA
v_gene: TRBV30
j_gene: TRBJ1-3
CDR3aa: AWSTGVSGNTIY

abundance: NA
v_gene: TRBV6-4
j_gene: TRBJ2-2
CDR3aa: ASSDLQGTGELF

abundance: NA
v_gene: TRBV27
j_gene: TRBJ2-7
CDR3aa: ASSLRNEQY

abundance: NA
v_gene: TRBV19
j_gene: TRBJ2-7
CDR3aa: ASSPSGPSYEQY

abundance: once
v_gene: TRBV9
j_gene: TRBJ2-5
CDR3aa: ASGTSSQETQY

abundance: NA
v_gene: TRBV6-5
j_gene: TRBJ2-7
CDR3aa: ASSYSRTSSYEQY

abundance: NA
v_gene: TRBV7-6
j_gene: TRBJ2-7
CDR3aa: ASSPRRGTASYEQY

abundance: NA
v_gene: TRBV9
j_gene: TRBJ2-1
CDR3aa: ASSVRASGSYNEQF

abundance: NA
v_gene: TRBV27
j_gene: TRBJ2-7
CDR3aa: ASSLGLPAYEQY

abundance: NA
v_gene: TRBV9
j_gene: TRBJ1-2
CDR3aa: ASSPGRGYGYT

abundance: NA
v_gene: TRBV5-4
j_gene: TRBJ2-7
CDR3aa: ASSVGSYEQY

abundance: NA
v_gene: TRBV7-6
j_gene: TRBJ2-3
CDR3aa: ASSLGGYRSDTQY

abundance: NA
v_gene: TRBV9
j_gene: TRBJ1-1
CDR3aa: ASSVGVGLSTEAF